This TCR beta chain was retrieved from a study of molecular identifiers for immune sequencing clone quantification. Findings and limits, study-wide: Detecting spiked Jurkat TCR RNA from one cell among roughly 1 million naive cells was reportedly possible.

Per the germline V gene, CDR1 is MNHNY and CDR2 is SVGAGI (reference sequence). V was pared by 4 bases and J by 1 base, with 9 bases between. This CDR3 is built from 14 residues. This clonotype occurred many times. Its antigen is as yet unknown. Preparation methods for the bulk TCR libraries were those previously described, with listed TCR primers. Each CDR3 protein gets one entry after TCRdb re-called the PCR reads with MiXCR. The sample has around 20,000 distinct CDR3 sequences, 17% seen once. The receptor's source is a human donor in good health. Some libraries in this study had Jurkat cell RNA spiked in. This chain joins TRBV6-6 and TRBJ2-3; no definite D call. The sequenced material came from naive CD8+ T cells from blood, with Jurkat cell RNA spiked in. Subset noted: FACS-sorted CD8+CD4-CCR7+CD45RA+ naive T cells. CDR3 in amino acids: CASSWLTGTDTQYF. DNA of the CDR3: TGTGCCAGCAGTTGGCTGACCGGCACAGATACGCAGTATTTT.